These 27 T cell receptor beta chains originate from one sample sequenced in a study of blood T cells in healthy people across ages. A J-beta primer mix and a sample-barcoded 5' primer were used in a second PCR of about 6 to 12 cycles. One entry per CDR3 protein, called by TCRdb with MiXCR from the 5' RACE reads. The sample carries roughly 800,000 distinct CDR3 sequences, more than 45% recorded once. The source material was blood. The receptors originated from a young man in good health.

Only a few counts were recorded for this clonotype. CDR3 DNA sequence: TGTGCCAGCAGCCAAGATAACGGGTTATGGGAGCAGTACTTC. This translates into CASSQDNGLWEQYF. The genes are TRBV3-1 and TRBJ2-5; possible D gene TRBD2, 5 bases. V was trimmed by 0 bases and J by 11 bases, leaving 16 bases between them. The CDR3 is made up of 14 amino acids. From germline, CDR1 is LGHDT and CDR2 YNNKEL (reference sequence).

A note on this clonotype: The junction and the germline gene differ at one end; a read error may be behind it. The chain carries TRBV4-3 and TRBJ2-1; 9 positions agree with TRBD2. There are 19 residues in the CDR3. Germline V gene lookup returns CDR1 LGHNA and CDR2 YSLEER. DNA for the CDR3: TGCGCCAGCAGCCAAGATCCCGCGGGAGGGATTAGCTCCTACAATGAGCAATTCTTC. This translates into CASSQDPAGGISSYNEQFF.

The chain combines TRBV28 with TRBJ2-7, with 8 bases identical to TRBD2. V lost 2 bases, J lost 0 bases, and 3 bases stayed unmatched. This CDR3 contains 15 residues. Germline lookup yields CDR1 MDHEN and CDR2 SYDVKM. CDR3 sequence reads: CASSLASGRSYEQYF. CDR3 coding DNA: TGTGCCAGCAGTTTAGCTAGCGGGCGCTCCTACGAGCAGTACTTC. Looking up the rest from reference TRBV28 and TRBJ2-7 gives the full variable domain: DVKVTQSSRYLVKRTGEKVFLECVQDMDHENMFWYRQDPGLGLRLIYFSYDVKMKEKGDIPEGYSVSREKKERFSLILESASTNQTSMYLCASSLASGRSYEQYFGPGTRLTVT.

This clonotype showed up just a few times. J is TRBJ2-5 and V is TRBV20-1; either TRBD1 or TRBD2 may fit D (5 bases each). Between the trimmed V and J ends, which lost 3 bases and 2 bases, there was a span of 13 bases. From germline, CDR1 is DFQATT and CDR2 SNEGSKA (reference sequence). The CDR3 totals 14 residues. The CDR3 is CSASAVGVQETQYF. The DNA for the CDR3 is TGCAGTGCTAGTGCGGTGGGGGTTCAAGAGACCCAGTACTTC.

The rearrangement joins TRBV7-2 to TRBJ2-7; 10 nucleotides agree with TRBD1. This CDR3 has 14 residues. After removal of 4 bases from V and 5 bases from J, the junction contained 5 bases not matched to a gene. The germline gives CDR1 SGHTA, CDR2 FQGNSA. This chain's CDR3 is CASSYLTGGHEQYF. CDR3 in DNA: TGTGCCAGCAGCTACTTGACAGGGGGCCACGAGCAGTACTTC.

A few counts support this clonotype. The V gene is TRBV12-3 or TRBV12-4, the J gene TRBJ2-7; D is tentatively TRBD1 or TRBD2 (6 bases each). The CDR3 runs to 15 residues. Trimming removed 3 bases from V and 2 bases from J, with 14 bases in between. The CDR3 loop reads CASSLEGDRAYEQYF. The CDR3 DNA reads TGTGCCAGCAGTTTGGAGGGGGATCGAGCCTACGAGCAGTACTTC.

The chain recombines TRBV3-1 with TRBJ2-4, with 14 bases lining up with TRBD2. Looked up from germline, CDR1 is LGHDT and CDR2 is YNNKEL (reference sequence). Trimming cost V 3 bases and J 1 base; bases outside gene matches: 2. The length of the CDR3 is 17 residues. The CDR3 is CASSQTSGGAAKNIQYF. CDR3 DNA sequence: TGTGCCAGCAGCCAGACTAGCGGGGGGGCCGCCAAAAACATTCAGTACTTC.

The genes are TRBV3-1 and TRBJ2-1; D gene unclear. Trimming pared 4 bases from V and 3 bases from J, leaving 19 bases between. The germline V gene encodes CDR1 LGHDT and CDR2 YNNKEL (reference sequence). The CDR3 extends over 17 amino acids. CDR3 loop: CASSPHEADLNYNEQFF. CDR3 coding DNA: TGTGCCAGCAGCCCCCATGAGGCGGACCTAAACTACAATGAGCAGTTCTTC.

The V call is TRBV25-1, the J call TRBJ1-1; possible D gene TRBD1, 6 bases. Germline assignment: CDR1 MGHDK and CDR2 SYGVNS. The CDR3 length is 12 residues. V was cut by 6 bases and J by 9 bases, with 14 bases left in between. The CDR3 sequence is CASREGQRKAFF. The CDR3, as DNA: TGTGCCAGCAGGGAAGGACAGAGAAAAGCTTTCTTT.

The gene calls are TRBV28 and TRBJ1-6; no clear D. Germline loops: CDR1 MDHEN, CDR2 SYDVKM. Trimming shortened V by 8 bases and J by 7 bases, and 12 bases separated the two germline ends. CDR3 length equals 13 residues. CDR3 nucleotides: TGTGCCAGCTGCGGACGGATGAATTCACCCCTCCACTTT. It yields the protein CASCGRMNSPLHF.

The gene calls are TRBV7-6 and TRBJ2-1, with TRBD2 matching over 11 bases. Trimming removed 6 bases from V and 10 bases from J; junction bases left unmatched: 14. CDR1 and CDR2 from the germline V gene are SGHVS and FNYEAQ. The CDR3 spans 16 residues. The CDR3 DNA is TGTGCCAGCAGTCGTACTAGCGGGAGTTCCCGGGGGGAGCAGTTCTTC. Protein: CASSRTSGSSRGEQFF.

V is TRBV11-2 and J is TRBJ1-4; the D gene is possibly TRBD1 (5 bases). V lost 5 bases and J lost 7, with 11 bases in between. The CDR3 consists of 13 residues. CDR1 and CDR2 (germline): SGHAT, FQNNGV. The CDR3 sequence is CASSRGTGEKLFF. In nucleotides, the CDR3 is TGTGCCAGCAGCCGTGGGACGGGTGAAAAACTGTTTTTT.

The chain combines TRBV18 with TRBJ1-2; D possibly corresponds to TRBD1 (6 bases). With 2 bases removed from V and 3 bases from J, the gap between germline ends came to 13 bases. The CDR3 covers 15 residues. Germline CDR1 and CDR2: KGHSH and LQKENI. The CDR3 is CASSPEGGLYYGYTF. CDR3 bases: TGTGCCAGCTCACCAGAGGGGGGACTATACTATGGCTACACCTTC.

CDR3 in DNA: TGCAGTGCCCTCTCTCCCCTTAGCGGGAGCGGTGCCAAAAACATTCAGTACTTC. It codes for CSALSPLSGSGAKNIQYF. The V call is TRBV20-1, the J call TRBJ2-4, with 9 bases that match TRBD2. The CDR3 length is 18 residues. Germline values: CDR1 DFQATT, CDR2 SNEGSKA (reference sequence). Trimming took 6 bases from V and 1 from J; bases not matched to a gene: 16.

This clonotype came up many times. The chain uses TRBV5-1 and TRBJ2-6; D is uncertain. V lost 3 bases to trimming and J lost 1 base, with 5 bases between them. The CDR3 is made up of 14 amino acids. Germline CDR1 and CDR2: SGHRS and YFSETQ. CDR3 nucleotide sequence: TGCGCCAGCAGCTCTTATTCTGGGGCCAACGTCCTGACTTTC. Encoded protein: CASSSYSGANVLTF. Full variable domain (remainder filled in from reference TRBV5-1 and TRBJ2-6): KAGVTQTPRYLIKTRGQQVTLSCSPISGHRSVSWYQQTPGQGLQFLFEYFSETQRNKGNFPGRFSGRQFSNSRSEMNVSTLELGDSALYLCASSSYSGANVLTFGAGSRLTVL.

The V and J genes are TRBV20-1 and TRBJ2-5; 12 nucleotides match TRBD2. The CDR3 loop spans 13 amino acids. Germline CDR1 reads DFQATT; CDR2 reads SNEGSKA (reference sequence). V was pared by 4 bases and J by 13 bases, with 10 bases of the junction left unmatched. The CDR3 nucleotides are TGCAGTGCTACTAACCCTAGGACTAGCGGGGCGTACTTC. It encodes CSATNPRTSGAYF.

The CDR3 loop is CAWSRETQYF. CDR3 nucleotide sequence: TGTGCCTGGAGCAGGGAGACCCAGTACTTC. The rearrangement joins TRBV30 to TRBJ2-7, with unresolved D. With the DNA end fitting TRBJ2-5 better, the J assignment may be wrong. Germline values: CDR1 GTSNPN, CDR2 SVGIG (reference sequence). The CDR3 covers 10 residues.

V gene TRBV7-2 combines with J gene TRBJ2-4, with 12 bases identical to TRBD2. Near its end, the DNA agrees better with TRBJ2-7, so the J call may be wrong. The CDR3 length is 16 residues. Germline V gene lookup returns CDR1 SGHTA and CDR2 FQGNSA. The CDR3 DNA is TGTGCCAGCAGCTCGCGACTAGCGGGGGCCGATTACGAGCAGTACTTC. Translated, it gives CASSSRLAGADYEQYF.

The rearrangement uses TRBV5-4 and TRBJ1-2, with D unclear. V was shortened by 2 bases and J by 5 bases, with 16 bases between the two germline ends. This CDR3 spans 15 amino acids. Looked up from germline, CDR1 is SGHNT and CDR2 is YYREEE (reference sequence). CDR3 sequence reads: CASSLYAAGKYGYTF. CDR3 bases: TGTGCCAGCAGCTTATACGCTGCGGGCAAGTATGGCTACACCTTC.

The chain links TRBV6-5 to TRBJ1-2; 10 bases match TRBD1. Trimming removed 8 bases from V and 7 bases from J; junction bases left unmatched: 4. Germline V gene data show CDR1 as MNHEY and CDR2 as SVGAGI. The CDR3 runs 12 residues. The CDR3 is CASGTGESGYTF. The CDR3 DNA is TGTGCCAGCGGGACAGGGGAGAGTGGCTACACCTTC.

The genes are TRBV20-1 and TRBJ2-5; D uncertain. CDR1 is DFQATT and CDR2 is SNEGSKA in the germline V gene (reference sequence). V was trimmed by 7 bases and J by 9 bases, leaving 21 bases between them. The CDR3 has 13 amino acids. The CDR3 here is CSVEEDDVGSQYF. The CDR3 nucleotides read TGCAGTGTTGAGGAAGATGACGTAGGTTCCCAGTACTTC.

This chain uses TRBV7-9 with TRBJ2-5; TRBD2 is a possible D gene (5 bases). This CDR3 has 14 residues. V was pared by 0 bases and J by 11 bases, with 16 bases between. The germline V gene encodes CDR1 SEHNR and CDR2 FQNEAQ (reference sequence). The CDR3 DNA follows: TGTGCCAGCAGCTTAGCAGAGGGAAGGAATGAGCAGTACTTC. Protein: CASSLAEGRNEQYF.

This rearrangement joins TRBV29-1 to TRBJ2-1; 9 bases fit TRBD2. This CDR3 comprises 14 residues. Per germline, CDR1 SQVTM and CDR2 ANQGSEA. The trim removed 5 bases at V and 6 bases at J, leaving 8 bases unmatched. In nucleotides, the CDR3 is TGCAGCGTTCCTTGGAGAGCGGGGGGCAATGAGCAGTTCTTC. Translation: CSVPWRAGGNEQFF.

This clonotype was counted between two and nine times. A read error may explain this, as a much larger clone is one base away. The chain couples TRBV29-1 to TRBJ2-7; D uncertain. The J call is uncertain, as TRBJ2-5 better fits the DNA end. Germline V lookup: CDR1 SQVTM, CDR2 ANQGSEA. The CDR3 sequence is 10 residues long. CDR3 DNA: TGCAGCGTTGAAGGAGAGACCCAGTACTTC. Its translation is CSVEGETQYF.

This clonotype came up a few times. The rearrangement links TRBV3-1 to TRBJ2-1, with unresolved D. From germline, CDR1 is LGHDT and CDR2 YNNKEL (reference sequence). V lost 0 bases and J 2 bases, leaving 8 bases between the germline ends. There are 15 residues in the CDR3. The CDR3 coding sequence is TGTGCCAGCAGCCAAGATTATCTCCCCTACAATGAGCAGTTCTTC. Translating it yields CASSQDYLPYNEQFF.

V gene TRBV2 combines with J gene TRBJ2-1; possible D gene TRBD2, 6 bases. This CDR3 is 15 amino acids long. The germline CDR1 and CDR2 sequences are SNHLY and FYNNEI. Trimming removed 5 bases from V and 0 bases from J, with 11 bases in between. CDR3 coding DNA: TGTGCCAGCAGTTTTCGGGGGTTCTCCTACAATGAGCAGTTCTTC. It yields the protein CASSFRGFSYNEQFF.

This chain uses TRBV7-2 with TRBJ2-1, with TRBD2 matching 7 bases. V lost 4 bases and J lost 0; bases outside the gene matches: 9. Looked up from germline, CDR1 is SGHTA and CDR2 is FQGNSA. The CDR3 extends over 17 amino acids. This chain's CDR3 is CASSWPSGLSSYNEQFF. The CDR3 DNA follows: TGTGCCAGCAGCTGGCCTAGCGGTTTGAGCTCCTACAATGAGCAGTTCTTC.